This paragraph covers one TCR beta chain sequence. Construction of the TCRbeta library involved unique molecular identifiers. Each CDR3 protein gets one entry after TCRdb re-called the PCR reads with MiXCR. Of 150,000 to 250,000 distinct CDR3 sequences in the sample, more than 12% were seen once. This record comes from a study of T-cell reconstitution after alpha-beta-depleted transplantation in children. V trimming: 4 bases; J trimming: 3 bases; junction bases outside the gene matches: 5. CDR1 DFQATT and CDR2 SNEGSKA come from the germline V gene (reference sequence). This CDR3 is built from 14 residues.

This clonotype was obtained from a human donor who donated a stem cell graft to a child with acute lymphoblastic leukemia. The sequencing here drew on PBMCs from the stem cell graft donor, taken from the stem cell graft. This chain joins TRBV20-1 and TRBJ2-1, with TRBD2 matching over 8 bases. The CDR3 nucleotides are TGCAGTGCTAAATTTAGCGGGATCTACAATGAGCAGTTCTTC. It encodes CSAKFSGIYNEQFF.